A selection of T cell receptor beta chains follows, all from one sample in a study of T cell responses to AZD1222 COVID-19 vaccine. Produced via immunoSEQ multiplex PCR; TCRdb's table is partial and in-frame only. Of 150,000 to 180,000 clones listed, 85% to 95% were seen once; the top ten hold about 1.6%. This sample comprised peripheral blood, obtained 28 days after the second AZD1222 dose. These receptors were taken from an adult who received the AZD1222 COVID-19 vaccine. Each CDR3 is given with its conserved first and last residue. A D gene is named only where the DNA matches it firmly. The listing skips clone size in some rows; elsewhere it reads once, few, many or a size class.

d_gene	abundance	v_gene	j_gene	CDR3aa	CDR3nt
.	.	TRBV19	TRBJ1-3	CASRREGNTIYF	TGTGCCAGTAGGCGAGAAGGAAACACCATATATTTT
.	.	TRBV21-1	TRBJ2-7	CASSRYLGQGDEQYF	TGTGCCAGCAGCCGATATTTGGGACAGGGAGACGAGCAGTACTTC
.	.	TRBV7-2	TRBJ1-4	CASSLGRGEKLFF	TGTGCCAGCAGCTTAGGACGGGGTGAAAAACTGTTTTTT
.	.	TRBV27	TRBJ1-3	CASRPTAGNTIYF	TGTGCCAGCAGACCGACAGCTGGGAACACCATATATTTT
.	.	TRBV19	TRBJ2-3	CASSIEGWDTQYF	TGTGCCAGTAGTATAGAAGGATGGGATACGCAGTATTTT
TRBD1	.	TRBV7-8	TRBJ1-1	CASSWTQGAEAFF	TGTGCCAGCAGCTGGACACAGGGGGCTGAAGCTTTCTTT
TRBD1	.	TRBV4-1	TRBJ2-5	CASSQQKGIEGAWETQYF	TGCGCCAGCAGCCAACAGAAGGGGATCGAGGGGGCTTGGGAGACCCAGTACTTC
.	.	TRBV30	TRBJ2-3	CACTGISTDTQYF	TGTGCCTGCACAGGGATTAGCACAGATACGCAGTATTTT
TRBD1	.	TRBV30	TRBJ2-4	CAWSEWQGALLAKNIQYF	TGTGCCTGGAGTGAGTGGCAGGGGGCTCTACTAGCCAAAAACATTCAGTACTTC
.	.	TRBV14	TRBJ1-4	CASSHPGALGGKLFF	TGTGCCAGCAGCCACCCCGGGGCTTTGGGGGGAAAACTGTTTTTT
.	once	TRBV11-2	TRBJ2-5	CASSFQGARETQYF	TGTGCCAGCAGCTTCCAAGGGGCGAGGGAGACCCAGTACTTC
.	.	TRBV9	TRBJ1-2	CASSTNRASNYGYTF	TGTGCCAGCAGTACCAACAGGGCTTCGAACTATGGCTACACCTTC
.	.	TRBV27	TRBJ1-1	CASSLKGNTEAFF	TGTGCCAGCAGTCTAAAGGGGAACACTGAAGCTTTCTTT
TRBD1	.	TRBV9	TRBJ1-6	CASSGQGSSYNSPLHF	TGTGCCAGCAGCGGACAGGGGAGCTCCTATAATTCACCCCTCCACTTT